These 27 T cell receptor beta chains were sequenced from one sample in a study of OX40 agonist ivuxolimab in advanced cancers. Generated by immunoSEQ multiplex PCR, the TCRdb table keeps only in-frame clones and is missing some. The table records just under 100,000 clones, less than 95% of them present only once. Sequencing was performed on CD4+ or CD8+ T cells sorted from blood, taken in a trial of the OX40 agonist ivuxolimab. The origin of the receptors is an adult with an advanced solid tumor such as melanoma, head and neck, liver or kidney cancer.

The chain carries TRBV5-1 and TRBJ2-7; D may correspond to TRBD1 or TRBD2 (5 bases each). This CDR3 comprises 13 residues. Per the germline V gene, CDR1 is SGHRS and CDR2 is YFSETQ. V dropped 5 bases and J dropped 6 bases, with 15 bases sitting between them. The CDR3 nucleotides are TGCGCCAGCAGGTCGTTGGGGGTCTTCGAGCAGTACTTC. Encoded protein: CASRSLGVFEQYF. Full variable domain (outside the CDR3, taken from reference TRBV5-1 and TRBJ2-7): KAGVTQTPRYLIKTRGQQVTLSCSPISGHRSVSWYQQTPGQGLQFLFEYFSETQRNKGNFPGRFSGRQFSNSRSEMNVSTLELGDSALYLCASRSLGVFEQYFGPGTRLTVT.

In nucleotides, the CDR3 is TGTGCCAGCAGCTACAGGGATCAGCCCCAGCATTTT. Protein product: CASSYRDQPQHF. This chain joins TRBV11-2 and TRBJ1-5, with a weak D call TRBD1 (6 bases). This CDR3 has 12 amino acids. V was trimmed by 4 bases and J by 5 bases, leaving 6 bases between them. Germline CDR1 SGHAT, CDR2 FQNNGV.

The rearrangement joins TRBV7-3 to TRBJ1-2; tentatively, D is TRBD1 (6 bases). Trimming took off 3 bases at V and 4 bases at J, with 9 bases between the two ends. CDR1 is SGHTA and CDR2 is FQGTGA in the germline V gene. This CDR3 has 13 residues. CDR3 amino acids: CASSFGQTYGYTF. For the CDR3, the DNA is TGTGCCAGCAGCTTCGGACAGACCTATGGCTACACCTTC.

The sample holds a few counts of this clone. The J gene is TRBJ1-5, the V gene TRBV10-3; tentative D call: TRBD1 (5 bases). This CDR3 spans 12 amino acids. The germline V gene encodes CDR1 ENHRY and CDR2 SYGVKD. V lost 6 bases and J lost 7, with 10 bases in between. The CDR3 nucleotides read TGTGCCATCAGCGGGACCGCCCAGCCCCAGCATTTT. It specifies CAISGTAQPQHF.

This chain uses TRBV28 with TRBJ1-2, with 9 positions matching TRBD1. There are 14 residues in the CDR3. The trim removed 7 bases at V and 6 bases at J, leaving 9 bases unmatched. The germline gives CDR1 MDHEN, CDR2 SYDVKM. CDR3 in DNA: TGTGCCAGCATTCCCACAGGGGGCTTAGATGGCTACACCTTC. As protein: CASIPTGGLDGYTF.

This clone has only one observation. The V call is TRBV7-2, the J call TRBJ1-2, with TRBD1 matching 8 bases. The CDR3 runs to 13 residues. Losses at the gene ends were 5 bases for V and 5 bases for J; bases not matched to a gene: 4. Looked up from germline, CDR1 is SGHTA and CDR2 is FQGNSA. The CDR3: CASSLGQGYGYTF. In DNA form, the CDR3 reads TGTGCCAGCAGCCTAGGACAGGGTTATGGCTACACCTTC.

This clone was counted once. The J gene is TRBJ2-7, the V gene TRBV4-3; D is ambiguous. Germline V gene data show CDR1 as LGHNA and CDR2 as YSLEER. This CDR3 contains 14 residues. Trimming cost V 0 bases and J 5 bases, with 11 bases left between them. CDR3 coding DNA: TGCGCCAGCAGCCAAGATTTGGGGTACCACGAGCAGTACTTC. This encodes CASSQDLGYHEQYF.

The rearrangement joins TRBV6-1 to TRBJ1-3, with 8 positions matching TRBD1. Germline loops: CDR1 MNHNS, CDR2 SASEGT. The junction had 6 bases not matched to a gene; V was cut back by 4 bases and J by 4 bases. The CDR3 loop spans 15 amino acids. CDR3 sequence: CASSVGQVYGNTIYF. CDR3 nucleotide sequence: TGTGCCAGCAGTGTGGGACAGGTATACGGAAACACCATATATTTT.

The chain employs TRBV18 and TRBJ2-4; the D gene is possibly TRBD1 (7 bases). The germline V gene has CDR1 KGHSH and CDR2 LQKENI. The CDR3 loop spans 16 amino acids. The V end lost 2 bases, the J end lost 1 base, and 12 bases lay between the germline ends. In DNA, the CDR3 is TGTGCCAGCTCACCAAAGGCAGGGGGGGCCAAAAACATTCAGTACTTC. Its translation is CASSPKAGGAKNIQYF.

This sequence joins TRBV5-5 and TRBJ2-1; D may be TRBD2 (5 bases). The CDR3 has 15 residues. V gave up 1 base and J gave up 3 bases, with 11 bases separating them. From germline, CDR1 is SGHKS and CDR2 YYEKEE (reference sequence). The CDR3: CASSLPRSGYNEQFF. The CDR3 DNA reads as TGTGCCAGCAGCTTGCCCCGGAGCGGCTACAATGAGCAGTTCTTC.

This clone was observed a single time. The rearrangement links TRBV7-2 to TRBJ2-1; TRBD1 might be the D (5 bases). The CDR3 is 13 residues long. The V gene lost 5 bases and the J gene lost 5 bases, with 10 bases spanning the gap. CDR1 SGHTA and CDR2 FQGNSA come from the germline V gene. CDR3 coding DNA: TGTGCCAGCAGCCCCCCAGGGAACAATGAGCAGTTCTTC. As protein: CASSPPGNNEQFF.

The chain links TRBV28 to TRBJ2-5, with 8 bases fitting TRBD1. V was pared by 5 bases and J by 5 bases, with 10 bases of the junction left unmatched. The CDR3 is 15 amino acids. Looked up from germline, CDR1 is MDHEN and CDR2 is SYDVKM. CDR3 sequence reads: CASSILQGAGETQYF. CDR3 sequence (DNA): TGTGCCAGCAGTATCCTCCAGGGGGCCGGGGAGACCCAGTACTTC.

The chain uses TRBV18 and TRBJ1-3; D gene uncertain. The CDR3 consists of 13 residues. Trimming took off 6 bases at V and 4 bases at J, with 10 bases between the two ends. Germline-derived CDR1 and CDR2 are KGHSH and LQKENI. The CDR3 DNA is TGTGCCAGCTCCCGGGAGGAGGGAAACACCATATATTTT. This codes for CASSREEGNTIYF.

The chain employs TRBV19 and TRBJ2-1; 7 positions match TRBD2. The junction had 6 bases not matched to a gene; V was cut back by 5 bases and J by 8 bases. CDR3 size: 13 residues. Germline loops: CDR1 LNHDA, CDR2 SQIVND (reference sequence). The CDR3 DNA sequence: TGTGCCAGTAGTCCCGGACTAGTCTATGAGCAGTTCTTC. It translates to CASSPGLVYEQFF.

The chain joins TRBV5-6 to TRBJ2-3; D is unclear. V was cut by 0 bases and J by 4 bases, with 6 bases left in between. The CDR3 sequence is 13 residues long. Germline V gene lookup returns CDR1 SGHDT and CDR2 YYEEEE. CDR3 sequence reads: CASSLVGSDTQYF. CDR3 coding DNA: TGTGCCAGCAGCTTGGTGGGTTCAGATACGCAGTATTTT.

The DNA of the CDR3 is TGTGCCAGCTCACCGGGGCCTGGGGGATATCAGCCCCAGCATTTT. Encoded protein: CASSPGPGGYQPQHF. J is TRBJ1-5 and V is TRBV18; possible D gene TRBD1, 5 bases. Trimming took 3 bases from V and 5 from J, leaving 14 bases between them. CDR1 is KGHSH and CDR2 is LQKENI in the germline V gene. The CDR3 totals 15 residues.

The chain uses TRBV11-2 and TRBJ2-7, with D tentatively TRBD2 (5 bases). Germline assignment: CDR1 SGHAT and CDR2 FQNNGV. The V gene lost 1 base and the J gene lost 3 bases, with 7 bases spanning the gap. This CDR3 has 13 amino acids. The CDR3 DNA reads TGTGCCAGCAGCTTAGTGGAGGTCTACGAGCAGTACTTC. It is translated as CASSLVEVYEQYF. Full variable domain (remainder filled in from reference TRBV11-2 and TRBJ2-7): EAGVAQSPRYKIIEKRQSVAFWCNPISGHATLYWYQQILGQGPKLLIQFQNNGVVDDSQLPKDRFSAERLKGVDSTLKIQPAKLEDSAVYLCASSLVEVYEQYFGPGTRLTVT.

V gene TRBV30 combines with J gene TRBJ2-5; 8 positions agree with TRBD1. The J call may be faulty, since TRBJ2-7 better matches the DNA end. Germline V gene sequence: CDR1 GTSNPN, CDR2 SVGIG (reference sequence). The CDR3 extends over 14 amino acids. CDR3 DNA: TGTGCCTGGACCCTGACAGGGGATCGCTACGAGCAGTACTTC. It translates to CAWTLTGDRYEQYF.

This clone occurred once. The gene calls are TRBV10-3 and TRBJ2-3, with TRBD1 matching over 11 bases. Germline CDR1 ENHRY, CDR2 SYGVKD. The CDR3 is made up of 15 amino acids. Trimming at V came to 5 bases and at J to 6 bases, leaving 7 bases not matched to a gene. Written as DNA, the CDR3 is TGTGCCATCAGTTCTCCGGGACAGGGGGTGGATACGCAGTATTTT. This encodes CAISSPGQGVDTQYF.

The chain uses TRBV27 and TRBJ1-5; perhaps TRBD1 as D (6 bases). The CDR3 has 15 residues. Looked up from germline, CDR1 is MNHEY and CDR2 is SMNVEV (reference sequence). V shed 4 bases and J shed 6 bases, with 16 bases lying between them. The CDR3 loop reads CASSSRRGFGQPQHF. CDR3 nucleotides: TGTGCCAGCAGTTCACGAAGGGGGTTTGGTCAGCCCCAGCATTTT.

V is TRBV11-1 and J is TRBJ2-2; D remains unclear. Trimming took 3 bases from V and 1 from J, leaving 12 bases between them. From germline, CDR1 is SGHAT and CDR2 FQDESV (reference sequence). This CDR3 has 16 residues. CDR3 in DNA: TGTGCCAGCAGCTTTCCCGGGCCCCTGAACACCGGGGAGCTGTTTTTT. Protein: CASSFPGPLNTGELFF.

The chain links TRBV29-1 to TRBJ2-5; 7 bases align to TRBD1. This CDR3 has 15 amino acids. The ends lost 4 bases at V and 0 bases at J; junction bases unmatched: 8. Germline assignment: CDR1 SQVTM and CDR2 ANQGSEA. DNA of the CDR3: TGCAGCGTTGTAGAGGGGGCTCTCTACCAAGAGACCCAGTACTTC. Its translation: CSVVEGALYQETQYF. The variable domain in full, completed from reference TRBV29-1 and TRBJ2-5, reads SAVISQKPSRDICQRGTSLTIQCQVDSQVTMMFWYRQQPGQSLTLIATANQGSEATYESGFVIDKFPISRPNLTFSTLTVSNMSPEDSSIYLCSVVEGALYQETQYFGPGTRLLVL.

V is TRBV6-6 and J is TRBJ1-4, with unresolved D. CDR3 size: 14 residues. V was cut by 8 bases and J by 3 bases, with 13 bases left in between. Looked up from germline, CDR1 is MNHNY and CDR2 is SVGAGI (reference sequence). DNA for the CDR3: TGTGCCAGCTCACATTACGGACCTAATGAAAAACTGTTTTTT. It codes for CASSHYGPNEKLFF.

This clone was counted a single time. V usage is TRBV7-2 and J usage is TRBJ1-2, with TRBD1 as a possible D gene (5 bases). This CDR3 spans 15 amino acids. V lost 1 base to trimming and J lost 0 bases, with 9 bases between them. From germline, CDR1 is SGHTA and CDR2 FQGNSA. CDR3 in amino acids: CASSLGGPANYGYTF. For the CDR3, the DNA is TGTGCCAGCAGCTTAGGGGGACCAGCTAACTATGGCTACACCTTC.

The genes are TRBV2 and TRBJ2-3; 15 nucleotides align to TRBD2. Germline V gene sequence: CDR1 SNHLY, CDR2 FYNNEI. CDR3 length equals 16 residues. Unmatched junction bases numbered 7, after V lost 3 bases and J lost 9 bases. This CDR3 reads CASSETGLAGGRTQYF. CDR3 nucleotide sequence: TGTGCCAGCAGTGAGACGGGACTAGCGGGAGGAAGAACGCAGTATTTT.

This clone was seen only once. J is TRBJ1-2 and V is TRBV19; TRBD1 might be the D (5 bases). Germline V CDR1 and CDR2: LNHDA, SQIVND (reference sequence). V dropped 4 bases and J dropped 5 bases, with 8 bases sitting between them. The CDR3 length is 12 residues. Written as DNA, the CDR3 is TGTGCCAGTAGTAGAAGACAGTATGGCTACACCTTC. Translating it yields CASSRRQYGYTF.

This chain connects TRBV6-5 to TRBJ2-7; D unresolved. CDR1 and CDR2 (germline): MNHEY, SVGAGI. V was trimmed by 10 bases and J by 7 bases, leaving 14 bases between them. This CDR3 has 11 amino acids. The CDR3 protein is CATRSPREQYF. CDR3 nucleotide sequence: TGTGCCACCCGGAGTCCGCGGGAGCAGTACTTC.